This TCR beta chain was found in a study of OX40 agonist ivuxolimab in advanced cancers. The CDR3 consists of 19 residues. The germline V gene has CDR1 LNHNV and CDR2 YYDKDF (reference sequence). V was cut by 1 base and J by 0 bases, with 16 bases left in between. General study results and limits: The study observed clonal expansion of CD4+ and CD8+ blood T cells by week 6 at 0.1 to 3.0 mg/kg.

The data were produced by immunoSEQ multiplex PCR, yet TCRdb's version contains in-frame clones alone and is incomplete. The repertoire has about 77,000 clones, around four fifths of them found once; the top ten carry approximately 0.8%. As for this clone: Its antigen is currently unknown.

Sequences were derived from CD4+ or CD8+ T cells sorted from blood, sampled in a trial of the OX40 agonist ivuxolimab. This receptor was obtained from an adult with an advanced solid tumor such as melanoma, head and neck, liver or kidney cancer. The rearrangement links TRBV15 to TRBJ2-6; possible D gene TRBD1, 5 bases. The CDR3 region is CATSRVGQGRGSGANVLTF. Here the CDR3 DNA reads TGTGCCACCAGCAGAGTGGGTCAGGGAAGGGGCTCTGGGGCCAACGTCCTGACTTTC.